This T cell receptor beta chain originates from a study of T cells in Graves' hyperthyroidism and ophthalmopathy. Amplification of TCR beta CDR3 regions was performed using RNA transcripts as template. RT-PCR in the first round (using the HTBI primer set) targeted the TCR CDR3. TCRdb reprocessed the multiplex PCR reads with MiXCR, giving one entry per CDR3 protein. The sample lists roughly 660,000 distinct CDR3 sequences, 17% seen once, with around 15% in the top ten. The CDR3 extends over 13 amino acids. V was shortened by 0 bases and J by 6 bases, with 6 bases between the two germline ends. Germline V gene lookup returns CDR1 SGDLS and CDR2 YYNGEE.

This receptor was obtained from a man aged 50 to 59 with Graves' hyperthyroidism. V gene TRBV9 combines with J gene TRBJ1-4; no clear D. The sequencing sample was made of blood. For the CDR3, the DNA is TGTGCCAGCAGCGTAGGCGCAGATGAAAAACTGTTTTTT. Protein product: CASSVGADEKLFF.